This T cell receptor (beta chain) is drawn from a study of regulatory T cells in long-lasting Graves disease. Findings and limits, study-wide: Among samples with persistent disease, TRBV28, TRBJ1-2 and TRBJ2-5 were favored. Graves' patients with persistent disease showed TCR diversity lower than patients newly diagnosed.

Trimming removed 3 bases from V and 3 bases from J, with 11 bases in between. The CDR3 has 13 amino acids. Germline loops: CDR1 SQVTM, CDR2 ANQGSEA. Stated time point: persistent/refractory GD, antithyroid drugs over 5 years with positive TRAb. Isolated PBMC RNA provided the starting material for the TCR library. The authors built TCR beta libraries using iRepertoire HTBI primers and Arm-PCR of CDR3 regions. Original handling: The samples yielded 55 to 75 TRBV and approximately 15 TRBJ segments. TCRdb reprocessed the multiplex PCR reads via MiXCR and lists one record per CDR3 protein. For this entry, the V and J calls and clone size follow TCRdb and not the study's own pipeline. The table records 700,000 or so distinct CDR3 sequences, roughly 30% of them present only once. A remark on this clonotype: Its antigen remains unidentified.

The V gene is TRBV29-1, the J gene TRBJ1-2; D not resolved. The TCR comes from a female donor with Graves disease. The starting material was peripheral blood mononuclear cells (PBMCs), obtained when the disease was refractory, from a patient treated with antithyroid drugs. CDR3 sequence: CSVDSSGDYGYTF. CDR3 coding DNA: TGCAGCGTTGACTCGTCTGGGGACTATGGCTACACCTTC.